This is a list of T cell receptor beta chains from one sample in a study of response to subunit inactivated influenza vaccine. TCRdb passed the RT-PCR reads through MiXCR, listing each CDR3 protein once. Of around 500,000 distinct CDR3 sequences detected, 10% to 11% appear once; the ten largest clones hold approximately 12%. This specimen consisted of PBMCs from blood, obtained more than 35 days after vaccination. These receptors originate from a man in his fifties or sixties who received an inactivated influenza vaccine. The CDR3 runs from the conserved cysteine through the conserved F or W. D genes are given only for firm matches. A clone size is listed for some rows: how often the clone was seen (once, few, many), or a class if it is expanded.

DNA	CDR3	J	V	D	size
TGTGCCAGCTCACCACCCACAGGGAAGAACACTGAAGCTTTCTTT	CASSPPTGKNTEAFF	TRBJ1-1	TRBV18	.	.
TGTGCCAGCAGCATAACATCTTACAATGAGCAGTTCTTC	CASSITSYNEQFF	TRBJ2-1	TRBV7-3	.	.
TGCAGTGCTAGAGAGGAAAGGAAAGAGACCCAGTACTTC	CSAREERKETQYF	TRBJ2-5	TRBV20-1	.	few
TGTGCCAGCGCATCGGGGCACATGAACACTGAAGCTTTCTTT	CASASGHMNTEAFF	TRBJ1-1	TRBV18	.	few
TGTGCCAGCAGCCATGGGACAGATGAAGCTTTCTTT	CASSHGTDEAFF	TRBJ1-1	TRBV7-9	TRBD1	many
TGTGCCAGCAGCCGTTCTCGACCGACAGGGAACATTCAGTACTTC	CASSRSRPTGNIQYF	TRBJ2-4	TRBV3-1	TRBD1	.
TGTGCCAGCAGTGAAGACAGGGCCGGGGAGCTGTTTTTT	CASSEDRAGELFF	TRBJ2-2	TRBV6-1	.	.
TGTGCCAGCAGCTATGGGACAGGGCTTACGGAGCAGTACTTC	CASSYGTGLTEQYF	TRBJ2-7	TRBV7-2	TRBD1	.
TGCGCCAGCAGCCAAGAGTGGGGGACAGGGGTCTTTCAGTACTTC	CASSQEWGTGVFQYF	TRBJ2-7	TRBV4-3	TRBD1	few
TGCGCCAGCAGCCAAGAAAGACGACAGGGGGCGCAAACTGAAGCTTTCTTT	CASSQERRQGAQTEAFF	TRBJ1-1	TRBV4-1	TRBD1	few
TGCGCCAGCAGCTTGGAGGGGACCTACACTGAAGCTTTCTTT	CASSLEGTYTEAFF	TRBJ1-1	TRBV5-1	.	many
TGCGCCAGCAGCCAAAGGATCGAATGGCCACTCTCCTACGAGCAGTACTTC	CASSQRIEWPLSYEQYF	TRBJ2-7	TRBV4-1	.	many